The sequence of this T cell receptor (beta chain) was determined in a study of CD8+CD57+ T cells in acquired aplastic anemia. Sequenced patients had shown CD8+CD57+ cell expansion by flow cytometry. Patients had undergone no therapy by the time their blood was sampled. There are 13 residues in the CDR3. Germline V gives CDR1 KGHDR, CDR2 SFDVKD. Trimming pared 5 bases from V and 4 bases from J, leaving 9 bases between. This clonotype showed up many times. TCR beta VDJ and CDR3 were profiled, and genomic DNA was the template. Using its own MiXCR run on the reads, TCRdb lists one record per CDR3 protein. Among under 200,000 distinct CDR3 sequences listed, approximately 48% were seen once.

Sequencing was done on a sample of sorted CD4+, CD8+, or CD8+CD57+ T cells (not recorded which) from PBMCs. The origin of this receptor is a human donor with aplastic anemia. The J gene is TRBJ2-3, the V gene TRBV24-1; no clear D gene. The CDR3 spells CATSGAGADTQYF. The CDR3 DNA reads TGTGCCACCAGTGGGGCTGGGGCAGATACGCAGTATTTT.